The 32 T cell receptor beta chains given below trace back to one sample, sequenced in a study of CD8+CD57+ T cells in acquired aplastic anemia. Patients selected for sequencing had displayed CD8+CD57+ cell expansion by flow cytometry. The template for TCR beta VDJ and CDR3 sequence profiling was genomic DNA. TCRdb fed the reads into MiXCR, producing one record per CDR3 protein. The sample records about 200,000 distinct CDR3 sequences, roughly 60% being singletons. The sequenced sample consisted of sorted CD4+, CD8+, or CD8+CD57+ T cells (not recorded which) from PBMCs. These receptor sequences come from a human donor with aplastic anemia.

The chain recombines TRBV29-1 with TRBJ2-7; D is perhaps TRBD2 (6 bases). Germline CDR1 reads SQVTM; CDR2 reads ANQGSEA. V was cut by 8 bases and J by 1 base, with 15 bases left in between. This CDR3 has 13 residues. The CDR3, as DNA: TGCAGCTTTTCCTGGGGAGGATCCTACGAGCAGTACTTC. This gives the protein CSFSWGGSYEQYF.

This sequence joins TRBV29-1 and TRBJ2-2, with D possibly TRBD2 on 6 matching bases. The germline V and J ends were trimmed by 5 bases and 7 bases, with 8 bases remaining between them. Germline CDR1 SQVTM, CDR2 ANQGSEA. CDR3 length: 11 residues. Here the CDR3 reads CSVQDYGELFF. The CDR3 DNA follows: TGCAGCGTTCAGGACTACGGGGAGCTGTTTTTT.

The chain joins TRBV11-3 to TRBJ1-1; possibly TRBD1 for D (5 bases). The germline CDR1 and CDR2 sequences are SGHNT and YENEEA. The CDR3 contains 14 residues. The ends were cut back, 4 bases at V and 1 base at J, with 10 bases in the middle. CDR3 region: CASSSGRKNTEAFF. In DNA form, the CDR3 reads TGTGCCAGCAGCTCGGGACGGAAGAACACTGAAGCTTTCTTT.

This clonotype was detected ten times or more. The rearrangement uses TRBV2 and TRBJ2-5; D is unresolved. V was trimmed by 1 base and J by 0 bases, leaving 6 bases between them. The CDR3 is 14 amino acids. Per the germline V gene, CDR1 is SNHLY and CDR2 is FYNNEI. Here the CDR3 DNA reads TGTGCCAGCAGTGAAGGGCAGTACCAAGAGACCCAGTACTTC. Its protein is CASSEGQYQETQYF.

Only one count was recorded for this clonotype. CDR3: CALVSYEQYF. The CDR3 DNA reads TGCGCGCTAGTCTCCTACGAGCAGTACTTC. The rearrangement uses TRBV10-1 and TRBJ2-7; D not certain. Germline V gene data show CDR1 as WNHNN and CDR2 as SYGVQD (reference sequence). The CDR3 loop spans 10 amino acids.

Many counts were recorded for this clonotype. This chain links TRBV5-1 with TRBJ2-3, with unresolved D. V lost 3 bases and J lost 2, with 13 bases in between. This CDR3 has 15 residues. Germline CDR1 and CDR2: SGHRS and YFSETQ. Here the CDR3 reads CASSSSFSDTDTQYF. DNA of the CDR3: TGCGCCAGCAGCTCCAGTTTTTCGGACACAGATACGCAGTATTTT.

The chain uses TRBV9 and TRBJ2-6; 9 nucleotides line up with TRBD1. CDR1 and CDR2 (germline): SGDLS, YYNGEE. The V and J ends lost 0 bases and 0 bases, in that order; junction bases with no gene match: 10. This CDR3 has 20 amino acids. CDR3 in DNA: TGTGCCAGCAGCGTAGGAGGAGGGGGACAGGGAAACTCTGGGGCCAACGTCCTGACTTTC. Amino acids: CASSVGGGGQGNSGANVLTF.

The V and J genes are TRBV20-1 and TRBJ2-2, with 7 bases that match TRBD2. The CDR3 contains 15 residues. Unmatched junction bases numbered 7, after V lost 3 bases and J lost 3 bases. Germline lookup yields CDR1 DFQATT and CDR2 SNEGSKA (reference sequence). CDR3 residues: CSARPSGVDTGELFF. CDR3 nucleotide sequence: TGCAGTGCTAGGCCGAGCGGGGTTGACACCGGGGAGCTGTTTTTT.

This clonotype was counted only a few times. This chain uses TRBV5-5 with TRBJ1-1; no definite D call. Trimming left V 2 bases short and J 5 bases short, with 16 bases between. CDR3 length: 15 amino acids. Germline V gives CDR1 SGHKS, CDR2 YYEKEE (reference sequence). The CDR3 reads CASSLSWTGGTEAFF. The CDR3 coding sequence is TGTGCCAGCAGCTTATCGTGGACGGGCGGGACTGAAGCTTTCTTT. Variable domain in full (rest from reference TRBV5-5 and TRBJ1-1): DAGVTQSPTHLIKTRGQQVTLRCSPISGHKSVSWYQQVLGQGPQFIFQYYEKEERGRGNFPDRFSARQFPNYSSELNVNALLLGDSALYLCASSLSWTGGTEAFFGQGTRLTVV.

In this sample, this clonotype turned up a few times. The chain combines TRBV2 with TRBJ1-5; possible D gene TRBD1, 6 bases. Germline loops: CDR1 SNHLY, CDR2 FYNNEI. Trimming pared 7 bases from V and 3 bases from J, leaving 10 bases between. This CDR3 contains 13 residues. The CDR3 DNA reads TGTGCCAGCATTGGACAGCTCAATCAGCCCCAGCATTTT. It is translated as CASIGQLNQPQHF.

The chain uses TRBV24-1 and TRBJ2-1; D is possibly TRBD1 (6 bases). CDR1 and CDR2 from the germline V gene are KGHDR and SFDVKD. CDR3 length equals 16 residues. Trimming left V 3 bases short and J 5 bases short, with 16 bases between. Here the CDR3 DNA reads TGTGCCACCAGTGATCAGGGGCAGGGGCTTGACAATGAGCAGTTCTTC. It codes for CATSDQGQGLDNEQFF.

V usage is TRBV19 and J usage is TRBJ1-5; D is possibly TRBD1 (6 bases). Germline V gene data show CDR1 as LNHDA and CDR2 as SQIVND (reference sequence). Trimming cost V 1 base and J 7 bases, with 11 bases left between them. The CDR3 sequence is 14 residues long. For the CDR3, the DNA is TGTGCCAGTAGTATAGTGGGGGCTGGACAGCCCCAGCATTTT. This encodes CASSIVGAGQPQHF. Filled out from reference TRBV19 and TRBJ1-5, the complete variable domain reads DGGITQSPKYLFRKEGQNVTLSCEQNLNHDAMYWYRQDPGQGLRLIYYSQIVNDFQKGDIAEGYSVSREKKESFPLTVTSAQKNPTAFYLCASSIVGAGQPQHFGDGTRLSIL.

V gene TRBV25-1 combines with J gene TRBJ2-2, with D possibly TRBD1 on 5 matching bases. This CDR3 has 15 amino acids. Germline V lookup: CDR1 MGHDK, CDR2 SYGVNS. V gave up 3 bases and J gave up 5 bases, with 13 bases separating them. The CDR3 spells CASSDRRVRTGELFF. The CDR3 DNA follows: TGTGCCAGCAGTGACCGCAGGGTGCGGACCGGGGAGCTGTTTTTT.

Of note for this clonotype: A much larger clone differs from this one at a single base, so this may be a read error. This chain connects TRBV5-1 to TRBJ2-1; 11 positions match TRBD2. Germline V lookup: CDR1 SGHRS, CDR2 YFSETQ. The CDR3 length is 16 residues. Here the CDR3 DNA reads TGTGCCGGCAGCCCATTAGCGGGGGGGTATAACAATGAGCAGTTCTTC. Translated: CAGSPLAGGYNNEQFF.

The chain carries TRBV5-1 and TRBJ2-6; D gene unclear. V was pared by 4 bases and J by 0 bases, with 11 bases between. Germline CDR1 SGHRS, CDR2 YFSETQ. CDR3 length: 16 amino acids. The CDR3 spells CASSQQAASGANVLTF. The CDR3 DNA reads TGCGCCAGCAGCCAGCAGGCGGCCTCTGGGGCCAACGTCCTGACTTTC.

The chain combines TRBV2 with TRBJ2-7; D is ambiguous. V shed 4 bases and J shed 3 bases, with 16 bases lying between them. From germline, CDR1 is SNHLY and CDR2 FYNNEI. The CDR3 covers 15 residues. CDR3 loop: CASSALRQYYYEQYF. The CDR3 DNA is TGTGCCAGCAGTGCACTAAGGCAGTATTACTACGAGCAGTACTTC.

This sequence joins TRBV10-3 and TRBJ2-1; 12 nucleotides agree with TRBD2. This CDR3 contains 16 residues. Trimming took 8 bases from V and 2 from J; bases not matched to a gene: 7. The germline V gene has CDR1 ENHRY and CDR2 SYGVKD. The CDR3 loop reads CAISTSGRSTYNEQFF. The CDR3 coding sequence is TGTGCCATCTCGACTAGCGGGAGAAGCACCTACAATGAGCAGTTCTTC.

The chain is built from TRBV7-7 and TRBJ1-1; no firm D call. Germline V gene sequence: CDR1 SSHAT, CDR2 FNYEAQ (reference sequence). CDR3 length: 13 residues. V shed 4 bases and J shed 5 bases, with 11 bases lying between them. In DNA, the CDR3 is TGTGCCAGCAGCTCCTACCCCGGGACTGAAGCTTTCTTT. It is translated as CASSSYPGTEAFF.

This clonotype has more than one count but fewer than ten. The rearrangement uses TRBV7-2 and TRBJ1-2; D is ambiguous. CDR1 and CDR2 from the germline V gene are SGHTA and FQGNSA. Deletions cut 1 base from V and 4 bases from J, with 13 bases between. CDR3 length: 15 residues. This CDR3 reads CASSLGGKGPYGYTF. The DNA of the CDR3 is TGTGCCAGCAGCTTAGGAGGGAAGGGTCCCTATGGCTACACCTTC.

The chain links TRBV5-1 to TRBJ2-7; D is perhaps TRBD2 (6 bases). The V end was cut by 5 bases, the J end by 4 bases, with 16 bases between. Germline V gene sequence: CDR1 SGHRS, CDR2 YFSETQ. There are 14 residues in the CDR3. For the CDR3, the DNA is TGCGCCAGCAGAGCTAGTGGGGGGTCGTACGAGCAGTACTTC. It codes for CASRASGGSYEQYF.

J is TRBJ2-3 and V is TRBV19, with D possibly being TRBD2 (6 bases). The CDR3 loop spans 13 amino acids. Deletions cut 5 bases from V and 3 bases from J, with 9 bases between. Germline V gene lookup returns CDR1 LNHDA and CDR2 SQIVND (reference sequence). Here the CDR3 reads CASSLASTDTQYF. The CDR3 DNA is TGTGCCAGTAGTCTAGCGTCTACAGATACGCAGTATTTT. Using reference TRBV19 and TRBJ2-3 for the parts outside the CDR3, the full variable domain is DGGITQSPKYLFRKEGQNVTLSCEQNLNHDAMYWYRQDPGQGLRLIYYSQIVNDFQKGDIAEGYSVSREKKESFPLTVTSAQKNPTAFYLCASSLASTDTQYFGPGTRLTVL.

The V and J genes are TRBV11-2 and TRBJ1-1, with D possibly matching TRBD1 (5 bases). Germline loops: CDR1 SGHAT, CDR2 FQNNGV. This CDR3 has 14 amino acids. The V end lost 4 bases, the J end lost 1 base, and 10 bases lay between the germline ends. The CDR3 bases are TGTGCCAGCAGCTCGGCAGGGAGGAACACTGAAGCTTTCTTT. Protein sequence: CASSSAGRNTEAFF.

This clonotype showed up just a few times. The CDR3 here is CASSQQPSLGAFF. CDR3 nucleotide sequence: TGTGCCAGCAGCCAACAACCATCACTCGGAGCTTTCTTT. The chain couples TRBV14 to TRBJ1-1; D gene ambiguous. Germline CDR1 and CDR2: SGHDN and FVKESK. The CDR3 contains 13 residues. Trimming stripped 2 bases from V and 10 bases from J, with 14 bases between.

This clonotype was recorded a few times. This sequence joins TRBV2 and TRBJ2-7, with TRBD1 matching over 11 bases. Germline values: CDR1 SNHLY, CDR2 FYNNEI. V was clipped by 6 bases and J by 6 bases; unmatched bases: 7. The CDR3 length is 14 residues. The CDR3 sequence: CASRRGQGDGEQYF. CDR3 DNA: TGTGCCAGCAGGAGGGGACAGGGGGATGGCGAGCAGTACTTC.

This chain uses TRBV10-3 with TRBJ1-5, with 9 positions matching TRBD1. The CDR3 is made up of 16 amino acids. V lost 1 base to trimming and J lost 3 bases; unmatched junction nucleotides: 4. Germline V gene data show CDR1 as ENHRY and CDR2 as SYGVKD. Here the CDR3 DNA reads TGTGCCATCAGTGAGTGGGGACAGGGACTCAATCAGCCCCAGCATTTT. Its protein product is CAISEWGQGLNQPQHF.

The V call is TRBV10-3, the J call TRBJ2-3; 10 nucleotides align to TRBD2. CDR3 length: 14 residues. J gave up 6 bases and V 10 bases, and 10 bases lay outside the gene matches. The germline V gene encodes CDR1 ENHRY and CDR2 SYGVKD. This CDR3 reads CATHPSGGSDTQYF. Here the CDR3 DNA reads TGTGCCACTCATCCTAGCGGGGGCTCGGATACGCAGTATTTT.

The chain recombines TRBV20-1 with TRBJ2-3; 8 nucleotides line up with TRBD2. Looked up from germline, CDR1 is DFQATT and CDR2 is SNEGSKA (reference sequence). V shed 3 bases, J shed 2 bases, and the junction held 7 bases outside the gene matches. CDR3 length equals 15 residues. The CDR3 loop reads CSASDPRGATDTQYF. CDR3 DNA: TGCAGTGCTAGTGACCCGCGGGGGGCCACAGATACGCAGTATTTT.

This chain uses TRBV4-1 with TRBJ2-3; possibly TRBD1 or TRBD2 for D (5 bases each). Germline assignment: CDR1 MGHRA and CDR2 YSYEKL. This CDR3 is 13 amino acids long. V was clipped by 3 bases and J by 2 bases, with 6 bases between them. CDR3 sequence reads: CASSQGDTDTQYF. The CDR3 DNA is TGCGCCAGCAGCCAGGGGGACACAGATACGCAGTATTTT.

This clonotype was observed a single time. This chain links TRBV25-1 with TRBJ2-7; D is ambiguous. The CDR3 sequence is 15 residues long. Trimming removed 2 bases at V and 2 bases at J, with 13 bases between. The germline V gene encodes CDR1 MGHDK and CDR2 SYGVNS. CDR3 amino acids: CASSENRYRTYEQYF. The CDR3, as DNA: TGTGCCAGCAGTGAAAATCGGTACCGGACCTACGAGCAGTACTTC.

The CDR3 region has the DNA TGTGCCAGCAGTTTTAGGGTGGACACTGAAGCTTTCTTT. Protein sequence: CASSFRVDTEAFF. The rearrangement uses TRBV27 and TRBJ1-1; unclear D gene. CDR1 and CDR2 (germline): MNHEY, SMNVEV (reference sequence). The CDR3 runs to 13 residues. Trimming took off 3 bases at V and 3 bases at J, with 8 bases between the two ends.

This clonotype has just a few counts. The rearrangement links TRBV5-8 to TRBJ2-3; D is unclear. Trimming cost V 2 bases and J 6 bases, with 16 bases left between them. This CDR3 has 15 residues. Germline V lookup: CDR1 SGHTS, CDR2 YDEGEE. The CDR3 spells CASSLRAFRGDTQYF. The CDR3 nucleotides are TGTGCCAGCAGCTTACGAGCGTTTAGAGGCGATACGCAGTATTTT.

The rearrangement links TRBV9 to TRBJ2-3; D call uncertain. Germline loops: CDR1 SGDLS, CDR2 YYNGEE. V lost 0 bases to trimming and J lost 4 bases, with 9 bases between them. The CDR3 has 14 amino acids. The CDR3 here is CASSVGVAADTQYF. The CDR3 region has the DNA TGTGCCAGCAGCGTAGGGGTAGCAGCAGATACGCAGTATTTT.